These 14 T cell receptor beta chains were all obtained from the same sample, sequenced in a study of PD-1 blockade in classical Hodgkin lymphoma. Every patient relapsed after autologous stem cell transplantation, and brentuximab vedotin exposure varied. Purified CD4+ T cells were obtained from thawed PBMCs through magnetic negative selection. The method was immunoSEQ multiplex PCR; TCRdb's version includes in-frame clones alone and lacks a portion of them. This sample has 17,000 or so clones; roughly 80% occur once, and the top ten carry 1%. The sequenced sample was CD4+ T cells from blood, obtained at baseline. The receptors originated from a human donor with classical Hodgkin lymphoma.

The rearrangement joins TRBV19 to TRBJ2-4, with 13 bases lining up with TRBD2. J lost 3 bases, V lost 5 bases, and 7 bases had no gene match. The germline V gene encodes CDR1 LNHDA and CDR2 SQIVND (reference sequence). The CDR3 is 17 residues long. As DNA, the CDR3 is TGTGCCAGTAGTTCACTAGCGGGAGGGCCGGACAAAAACATTCAGTACTTC. This encodes CASSSLAGGPDKNIQYF.

The genes are TRBV19 and TRBJ1-1; D may be TRBD1 (5 bases). Between the trimmed V and J ends, which lost 5 bases and 3 bases, there was a span of 13 bases. This CDR3 region has 14 residues. The germline CDR1 and CDR2 sequences are LNHDA and SQIVND (reference sequence). DNA for the CDR3: TGTGCCAGTAGTGTTCAGGGTTGGGACACTGAAGCTTTCTTT. It is translated as CASSVQGWDTEAFF. Combining the CDR3 with reference TRBV19 and TRBJ1-1 gives the whole variable domain DGGITQSPKYLFRKEGQNVTLSCEQNLNHDAMYWYRQDPGQGLRLIYYSQIVNDFQKGDIAEGYSVSREKKESFPLTVTSAQKNPTAFYLCASSVQGWDTEAFFGQGTRLTVV.

Worth noting for this clone: One junction end does not reproduce the germline sequence, and a read error may be involved. V and J are TRBV30 and TRBJ2-1; the D is unclear. The germline CDR1 and CDR2 sequences are GTSNPN and SVGIG (reference sequence). CDR3 length equals 14 residues. The chain's CDR3 is CAWSVGLSFNEQFF. Here the CDR3 DNA reads TGTGCCTGGAGTGTAGGGCTCTCCTTCAATGAGCAGTTCTTC.

This chain links TRBV19 with TRBJ2-1, with 9 bases lining up with TRBD2. The CDR3 sequence is 14 residues long. J gave up 4 bases and V 7 bases, and 5 bases lay outside the gene matches. In germline, CDR1 is LNHDA, CDR2 SQIVND (reference sequence). CDR3 nucleotide sequence: TGTGCCAGTAAAGGGACTAGCAGGTACAATGAGCAGTTCTTC. As protein: CASKGTSRYNEQFF.

This rearrangement joins TRBV18 to TRBJ2-5, with TRBD2 identical over 8 bases. Germline trimming cut 3 bases from V and 2 bases from J; bases unmatched to any gene: 5. The germline gives CDR1 KGHSH, CDR2 LQKENI. This CDR3 comprises 15 residues. Written as DNA, the CDR3 is TGTGCCAGCTCACCTCCCAGCGGGGGTCAAGAGACCCAGTACTTC. It encodes CASSPPSGGQETQYF.

This rearrangement joins TRBV10-3 to TRBJ1-1, with D possibly TRBD1 on 6 matching bases. The germline CDR1 and CDR2 sequences are ENHRY and SYGVKD. This CDR3 has 16 amino acids. Trimming pared 5 bases from V and 1 base from J, leaving 17 bases between. The CDR3 nucleotides read TGTGCCATCAGTCCCGGGCAGGGGCTGGGGAACACTGAAGCTTTCTTT. This gives the protein CAISPGQGLGNTEAFF.

This chain uses TRBV7-3 with TRBJ2-3; possibly TRBD1 or TRBD2 for D (7 bases each). Germline CDR1 is SGHTA and CDR2 is FQGTGA. The V end was cut by 5 bases, the J end by 3 bases, with 15 bases between. CDR3 size: 15 residues. CDR3 loop: CASSPGGEATDTQYF. The CDR3 DNA follows: TGTGCCAGCAGCCCAGGGGGGGAAGCGACAGATACGCAGTATTTT. The entire variable domain, with the rest obtained from reference TRBV7-3 and TRBJ2-3, is as follows: GAGVSQTPSNKVTEKGKYVELRCDPISGHTALYWYRQSLGQGPEFLIYFQGTGAADDSGLPNDRFFAVRPEGSVSTLKIQRTERGDSAVYLCASSPGGEATDTQYFGPGTRLTVL.

This chain connects TRBV5-4 to TRBJ2-2; D is ambiguous. Germline V gives CDR1 SGHNT, CDR2 YYREEE (reference sequence). With 0 bases removed from V and 0 bases from J, the gap between germline ends came to 3 bases. This CDR3 is built from 14 residues. CDR3: CASSLGTNTGELFF. Written as DNA, the CDR3 is TGTGCCAGCAGCTTGGGGACGAACACCGGGGAGCTGTTTTTT.

This chain uses TRBV11-2 with TRBJ2-5; 7 bases line up with TRBD1. V was pared by 1 base and J by 5 bases, with 4 bases of the junction left unmatched. The CDR3 has 14 residues. Germline V gene lookup returns CDR1 SGHAT and CDR2 FQNNGV. For the CDR3, the DNA is TGTGCCAGCAGCTTAGCAGGGGGAAGGGAGACCCAGTACTTC. Translated: CASSLAGGRETQYF. The full variable domain, rest sourced from reference TRBV11-2 and TRBJ2-5, is EAGVAQSPRYKIIEKRQSVAFWCNPISGHATLYWYQQILGQGPKLLIQFQNNGVVDDSQLPKDRFSAERLKGVDSTLKIQPAKLEDSAVYLCASSLAGGRETQYFGPGTRLLVL.

V and J are TRBV5-1 and TRBJ2-1; 9 nucleotides match TRBD1. Germline CDR1 SGHRS, CDR2 YFSETQ. The V gene end was trimmed by 4 bases and the J gene end by 5 bases; junction bases not matched to a gene: 4. The CDR3 runs to 14 residues. The CDR3 sequence: CASSRWDRDNEQFF. CDR3 in DNA: TGCGCCAGCAGCCGTTGGGACAGGGACAATGAGCAGTTCTTC.

This chain connects TRBV7-2 to TRBJ2-7; 14 bases map to TRBD2. Trimming took 3 bases from V and 3 from J; bases not matched to a gene: 7. The CDR3 consists of 17 residues. Germline-derived CDR1 and CDR2 are SGHTA and FQGNSA. The CDR3 is CASSFGTSGRIGYEQYF. The DNA of the CDR3 is TGTGCCAGCAGCTTCGGGACTAGCGGGAGAATAGGCTACGAGCAGTACTTC.

This chain links TRBV18 with TRBJ2-7; 11 nucleotides match TRBD2. The CDR3 is made up of 14 amino acids. Per germline, CDR1 KGHSH and CDR2 LQKENI. Trimming cost V 4 bases and J 6 bases; bases outside gene matches: 5. Here the CDR3 reads CASSLAGGPGEQYF. For the CDR3, the DNA is TGTGCCAGCTCACTAGCGGGGGGGCCGGGCGAGCAGTACTTC.

The chain is built from TRBV25-1 and TRBJ1-6; 10 bases are shared with TRBD1. The CDR3 contains 18 residues. Germline trimming cut 6 bases from V and 0 bases from J; bases unmatched to any gene: 8. The germline gives CDR1 MGHDK, CDR2 SYGVNS. The CDR3 loop reads CASRAGTGVSSYNSPLHF. The CDR3 region has the DNA TGTGCCAGCAGGGCCGGGACAGGGGTGTCCTCCTATAATTCACCCCTCCACTTT.

The chain employs TRBV5-4 and TRBJ2-5, with D perhaps given as TRBD1 or TRBD2 (6 bases each). The germline V and J ends were trimmed by 1 base and 5 bases, with 15 bases remaining between them. The CDR3 consists of 15 residues. Germline V CDR1 and CDR2: SGHNT, YYREEE (reference sequence). The CDR3, as DNA: TGTGCCAGCAGCTTGACAGGGAGGTGGGAGGAGACCCAGTACTTC. The encoded protein is CASSLTGRWEETQYF.